A selection of T cell receptor beta chains follows, all from one sample in a study of shared clonotypes between healthy human individuals. The assay was immunoSEQ multiplex PCR, and TCRdb's table has in-frame clones only and misses some. Of a few hundred thousand clones listed, 90% to 98% were seen once; the top ten hold around 0.3%. Material for sequencing was memory CD8+ T cells sorted from blood. These receptors were obtained from a man in his thirties or forties in good health. Each CDR3 is given with its conserved first and last residue.

V gene: TRBV7-9
J gene: TRBJ2-3
CDR3 protein: CASSLERTDTQYF

V gene: TRBV19
J gene: TRBJ1-2
CDR3 protein: CASSRGSGSYYGYTF

V gene: TRBV5-1
J gene: TRBJ2-5
CDR3 protein: CASSRGDSQETQYF

V gene: TRBV28
J gene: TRBJ2-7
CDR3 protein: CASSLGDTPYEQYF

V gene: TRBV5-6
J gene: TRBJ1-3
CDR3 protein: CASSSLGSGNTIYF

V gene: TRBV7-3
J gene: TRBJ2-5
CDR3 protein: CASSLTTARGETQYF

V gene: TRBV5-1
J gene: TRBJ2-7
CDR3 protein: CASRLAGVREQYF

V gene: TRBV27
J gene: TRBJ2-5
CDR3 protein: CASPAVKETQYF

V gene: TRBV29-1
J gene: TRBJ2-3
CDR3 protein: CSVGTSGRVTDTQYF

V gene: TRBV30
J gene: TRBJ2-7
CDR3 protein: CAWSVKGAYEQYF

V gene: TRBV30
J gene: TRBJ2-3
CDR3 protein: CAWGPTSTDTQYF